This entry describes one T cell receptor beta chain. What it binds is not known. This table comes from immunoSEQ multiplex PCR, and its TCRdb copy is limited to in-frame clones, with some not included. The table records 12,000 or so clones, about 88% of them present only once. This entry is derived from a study of PD-1 blockade in classical Hodgkin lymphoma. Broader study findings: Baseline diversity was lower in partial responders and progressors than complete responders. Exclusion was applied to patients who started nivolumab under 1 year after ASCT. TCR diversity at baseline was reported to be reduced in newly diagnosed patients relative to healthy donors. CD4+ TCR diversity, unlike CD8+, rose significantly by C4D1.

Stated time point: cycle 4 day 1 (C4D1), after five to seven weeks of nivolumab. Relapses following autologous stem cell transplantation were seen in all patients, with brentuximab vedotin exposure varying. From thawed PBMCs, magnetic negative selection was used to isolate the CD8+ T cells. The germline V and J ends were trimmed by 1 base and 0 bases, with 12 bases remaining between them. The germline gives CDR1 MNHNS, CDR2 SASEGT. The CDR3 has 16 residues. The input for sequencing was CD8+ T cells from blood, taken before the fourth cycle of nivolumab. This rearrangement joins TRBV6-1 to TRBJ2-5; tentatively, D is TRBD2 (7 bases). The TCR sequence derives from a human donor with classical Hodgkin lymphoma. The donor label of this sample is uncertain. The CDR3 DNA reads as TGTGCCAGCAGTGAAGTGGGAGGGGGTCACCAAGAGACCCAGTACTTC. Translation: CASSEVGGGHQETQYF.